The 5 T cell receptor beta chains below all came from one sample that was sequenced in a study of CXCR3-negative and CXCR3-positive naive CD8 T cells. Carrying UMI labels, the TRB cDNA libraries were prepared through 5' RACE. From the 5' RACE reads, TCRdb lists one entry per CDR3 protein and no DNA. The sample has about 60,000 distinct CDR3 sequences. No antigens are known for them. Points from the study as a whole: CXCR3-expressing naive cells carried TRB CDR3s more hydrophobic than those of CXCR3-negative naive cells.

Sequences were obtained from naive CXCR3+ CD8+ T cells from blood. This sample's subset: CD45RO-CCR7+CD27+CD95- naive CD8+ T cells expressing CXCR3 (TNR3+). The receptors come from a human donor in good health. Some clones in this sample may be carry-over from other donors' samples.

This chain joins TRBV15 and TRBJ2-5; TCRdb reports TRBD1, a call that lacks DNA to check it against. CDR1 and CDR2 (germline): LNHNV, YYDKDF (reference sequence). The CDR3 contains 13 residues. This chain's CDR3 is CATAGTGKETQYF.

The chain uses TRBV12-3 or TRBV12-4 and TRBJ2-2; the TRBD1 assignment by TCRdb is unverifiable without DNA. CDR3 length equals 14 residues. CDR3 region: CASTGGGNTGELFF.

The chain is built from TRBV7-3 and TRBJ2-1; the D gene TCRdb calls, TRBD2, cannot be checked with no DNA. CDR1 SGHTA and CDR2 FQGTGA come from the germline V gene. This CDR3 region has 17 residues. The chain's CDR3 is CASSFLPAGDSYNEQFF.

V usage is TRBV20-1 and J usage is TRBJ1-4. This CDR3 is built from 14 residues. Germline CDR1 and CDR2: DFQATT and SNEGSKA (reference sequence). CDR3 sequence reads: CSARDWEDNEKLFF.

The J gene is TRBJ2-7, the V gene TRBV28; TCRdb's assignment of TRBD2 cannot be checked, as there is no DNA. CDR1 and CDR2 from the germline V gene are MDHEN and SYDVKM. This CDR3 contains 14 residues. CDR3 loop: CAIRPDRVSYEQYF.